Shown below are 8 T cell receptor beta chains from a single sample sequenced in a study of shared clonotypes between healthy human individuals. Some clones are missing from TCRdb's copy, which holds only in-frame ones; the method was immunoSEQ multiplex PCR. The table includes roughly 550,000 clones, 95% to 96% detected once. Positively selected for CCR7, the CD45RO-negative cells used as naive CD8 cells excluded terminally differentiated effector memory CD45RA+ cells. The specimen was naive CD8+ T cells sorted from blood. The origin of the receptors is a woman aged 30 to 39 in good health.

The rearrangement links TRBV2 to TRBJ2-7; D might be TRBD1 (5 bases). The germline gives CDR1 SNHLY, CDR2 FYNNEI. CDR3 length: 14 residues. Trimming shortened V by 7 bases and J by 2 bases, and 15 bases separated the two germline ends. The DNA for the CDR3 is TGTGCCAGCAAGGGGCACGGGTCGGCCTACGAGCAGTACTTC. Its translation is CASKGHGSAYEQYF.

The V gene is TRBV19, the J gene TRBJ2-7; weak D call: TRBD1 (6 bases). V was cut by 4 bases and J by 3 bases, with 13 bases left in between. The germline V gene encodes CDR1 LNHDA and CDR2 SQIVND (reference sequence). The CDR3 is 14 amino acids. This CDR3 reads CASSNWDTLYEQYF. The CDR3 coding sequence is TGTGCCAGTAGTAACTGGGACACCCTCTACGAGCAGTACTTC.

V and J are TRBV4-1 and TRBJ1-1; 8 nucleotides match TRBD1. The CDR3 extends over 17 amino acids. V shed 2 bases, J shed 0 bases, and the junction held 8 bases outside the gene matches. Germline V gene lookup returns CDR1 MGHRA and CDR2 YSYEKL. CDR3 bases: TGCGCCAGCAGCCAAAACGGACAGGGATTCATGAACACTGAAGCTTTCTTT. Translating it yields CASSQNGQGFMNTEAFF.

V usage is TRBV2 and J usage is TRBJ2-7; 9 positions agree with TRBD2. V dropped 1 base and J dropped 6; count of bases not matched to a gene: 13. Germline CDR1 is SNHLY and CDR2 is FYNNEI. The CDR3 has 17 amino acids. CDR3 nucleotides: TGTGCCAGCAGTGAAGGGCTAGCGGGAACCCTAATGGGCGAGCAGTACTTC. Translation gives CASSEGLAGTLMGEQYF. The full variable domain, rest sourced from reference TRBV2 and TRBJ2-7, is EPEVTQTPSHQVTQMGQEVILRCVPISNHLYFYWYRQILGQKVEFLVSFYNNEISEKSEIFDDQFSVERPDGSNFTLKIRSTKLEDSAMYFCASSEGLAGTLMGEQYFGPGTRLTVT.

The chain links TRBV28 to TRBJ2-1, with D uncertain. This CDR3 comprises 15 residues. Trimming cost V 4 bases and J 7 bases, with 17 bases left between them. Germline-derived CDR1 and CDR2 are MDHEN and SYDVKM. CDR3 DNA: TGTGCCAGCAGTTCCCCATTAGGTATTCCGAATGAGCAGTTCTTC. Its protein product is CASSSPLGIPNEQFF.

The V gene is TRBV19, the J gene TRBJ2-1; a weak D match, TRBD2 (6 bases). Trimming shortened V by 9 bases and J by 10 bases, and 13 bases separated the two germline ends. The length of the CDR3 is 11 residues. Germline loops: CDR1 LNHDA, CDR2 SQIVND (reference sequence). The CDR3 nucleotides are TGTGCCAGCGAGTACGGGGGAGAGCAGTTCTTC. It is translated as CASEYGGEQFF. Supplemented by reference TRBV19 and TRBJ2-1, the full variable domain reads DGGITQSPKYLFRKEGQNVTLSCEQNLNHDAMYWYRQDPGQGLRLIYYSQIVNDFQKGDIAEGYSVSREKKESFPLTVTSAQKNPTAFYLCASEYGGEQFFGPGTRLTVL.

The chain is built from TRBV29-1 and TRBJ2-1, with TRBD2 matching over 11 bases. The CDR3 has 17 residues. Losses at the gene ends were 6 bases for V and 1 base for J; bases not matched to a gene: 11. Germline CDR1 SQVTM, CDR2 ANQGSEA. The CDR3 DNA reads TGCAGCGTGAACGACTCCGGGACTAGCGGATCCTACAATGAGCAGTTCTTC. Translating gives CSVNDSGTSGSYNEQFF.

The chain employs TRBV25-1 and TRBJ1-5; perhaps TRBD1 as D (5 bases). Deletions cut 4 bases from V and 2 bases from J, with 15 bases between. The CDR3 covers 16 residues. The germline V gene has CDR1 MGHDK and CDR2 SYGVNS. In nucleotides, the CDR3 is TGTGCCAGCAGTGTCCCGAACTTAGGGGGCAATCAGCCCCAGCATTTT. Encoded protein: CASSVPNLGGNQPQHF. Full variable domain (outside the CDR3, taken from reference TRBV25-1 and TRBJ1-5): EADIYQTPRYLVIGTGKKITLECSQTMGHDKMYWYQQDPGMELHLIHYSYGVNSTEKGDLSSESTVSRIRTEHFPLTLESARPSHTSQYLCASSVPNLGGNQPQHFGDGTRLSIL.